A selection of T cell receptor beta chains follows, all from one sample in a study of CD8+ T cells in alopecia areata. Repertoires were generated with immunoSEQ multiplex PCR, while TCRdb's copy carries only in-frame clones and drops some. The sample holds about 200,000 clones; less than 45% are singletons and the top ten take almost 0.5%. Sequenced material: CD4+ T cells sorted from blood, taken between weeks 30 and 35, from a patient treated with tofacitinib. The receptors derive from a human donor with alopecia areata. CDR3s include the opening cysteine and the closing phenylalanine or tryptophan. D genes are given only for firm matches. Clone sizes are given selectively: once, few, many, or a class where the clone is expanded.

clone size: .; D gene: .; V gene: TRBV6-5; J gene: TRBJ1-4; CDR3 DNA: TGTGCCAGCAGCCCCGTTGGCAATGAAAAACTGTTTTTT; CDR3 protein: CASSPVGNEKLFF
clone size: .; D gene: .; V gene: TRBV7-9; J gene: TRBJ1-6; CDR3 DNA: TGTGCCAGCAGCCCGGGGGGGACCCTCCACTTT; CDR3 protein: CASSPGGTLHF
clone size: .; D gene: .; V gene: TRBV6-1; J gene: TRBJ2-7; CDR3 DNA: TGTGCCAGCAGTGAGCTACCTACGCAGCAGTACTTC; CDR3 protein: CASSELPTQQYF
clone size: .; D gene: .; V gene: TRBV6-5; J gene: TRBJ2-1; CDR3 DNA: TGTGCCAGCAGTTACCTAAGTGCGGGAAAAGGGAATGAGCAGTTCTTC; CDR3 protein: CASSYLSAGKGNEQFF
clone size: few; D gene: TRBD2; V gene: TRBV30; J gene: TRBJ2-7; CDR3 DNA: TGTGCCTGGAGTGTACCACCGGGACTAGGTTCCTACGAGCAGTACTTC; CDR3 protein: CAWSVPPGLGSYEQYF
clone size: once; D gene: .; V gene: TRBV30; J gene: TRBJ1-3; CDR3 DNA: TGTGCAATGGATCTCTCTGGAAACACCATATATTTT; CDR3 protein: CAMDLSGNTIYF
clone size: few; D gene: .; V gene: TRBV11-2; J gene: TRBJ2-2; CDR3 DNA: TGTGCCAGCAGCTTGACTTACCAGGGCCACGGGGAGCTGTTTTTT; CDR3 protein: CASSLTYQGHGELFF
clone size: .; D gene: .; V gene: TRBV9; J gene: TRBJ1-6; CDR3 DNA: TGTGCCAGCAGCGTAGGGGACAATCGGGGTAATTCACCCCTCCACTTT; CDR3 protein: CASSVGDNRGNSPLHF
clone size: .; D gene: .; V gene: TRBV4-1; J gene: TRBJ2-2; CDR3 DNA: TGCGCCAGCAGCGGACAGACTCAGAACACCGGGGAGCTGTTTTTT; CDR3 protein: CASSGQTQNTGELFF
clone size: .; D gene: .; V gene: TRBV4-1; J gene: TRBJ1-2; CDR3 DNA: TGCGCCAGCAGCCAAGATCGTTGGGGCTACACCTTC; CDR3 protein: CASSQDRWGYTF
clone size: .; D gene: TRBD2; V gene: TRBV29-1; J gene: TRBJ2-3; CDR3 DNA: TGCAGCGGCAAGACTAGCGCTGGCGATACGCAGTATTTT; CDR3 protein: CSGKTSAGDTQYF
clone size: .; D gene: TRBD2; V gene: TRBV4-1; J gene: TRBJ2-1; CDR3 DNA: TGCGCCAGCAGCCAGGGGATCCTAGCGGGAGCGAGCTCCTACAATGAGCAGTTCTTC; CDR3 protein: CASSQGILAGASSYNEQFF
clone size: few; D gene: .; V gene: TRBV23-1; J gene: TRBJ2-3; CDR3 DNA: TGCGCCAGCAGTCAATCCCTCGGGGCCAGCACAGATACGCAGTATTTT; CDR3 protein: CASSQSLGASTDTQYF
clone size: .; D gene: TRBD2; V gene: TRBV7-9; J gene: TRBJ2-1; CDR3 DNA: TGTGCCAGCAGCTTATGGGACTGGCGGGAGGAGCCGCTTGAGCAGTTCTTC; CDR3 protein: CASSLWDWREEPLEQFF
clone size: few; D gene: .; V gene: TRBV7-2; J gene: TRBJ1-1; CDR3 DNA: TGTGCCAGCAGCATCACAGCGAACACTGAAGCTTTCTTT; CDR3 protein: CASSITANTEAFF
clone size: .; D gene: .; V gene: TRBV5-1; J gene: TRBJ1-1; CDR3 DNA: TGCGCCAGCAGCCTCGCCGGGACTACTGAAGCTTTCTTT; CDR3 protein: CASSLAGTTEAFF
clone size: few; D gene: .; V gene: TRBV15; J gene: TRBJ2-7; CDR3 DNA: TGTGCCACCAGCAGAGGACGGAACTCCTACGAGCAGTACTTC; CDR3 protein: CATSRGRNSYEQYF